This entry is about one T cell receptor (beta chain). Its target is unknown. This sample was included in a study of cytomegalovirus exposure and HLA in healthy donors. Study details: A data release that came early held around 85 million unique TCRs from HLA-typed donors.

The PCR ran on 60 Vbeta and 13 Jbeta primers. Assay used: immunoSEQ multiplex PCR; TCRdb lists only in-frame clones, some missing. The table lists 70,000 to 90,000 clones, roughly 63% of them singletons. With V trimmed by 5 bases and J by 9 bases, 11 bases remained unmatched. The CDR3 loop spans 16 amino acids. Germline CDR1 reads SEHNR; CDR2 reads FQNEAQ (reference sequence). Study-wide results and caveats: An ancestry cluster, one associated with Asian ancestry, reportedly showed fewer N-insertions than the roughly 610-donor mean in a later analysis. The authors considered a cluster of highly shared sequence variants likely to be a sequencing artifact. Earlier findings revealed that most TCR beta V segments proved productive either about 90% or about 30% of the time.

The sample consisted of PBMCs. This clonotype was obtained from a woman between 35 and 50 years old in good health and CMV-seropositive. This chain connects TRBV7-9 to TRBJ2-1, with 12 nucleotides matching TRBD2. The DNA for the CDR3 is TGTGCCAGCAGCCCACCCCGACTAGCGGGAGAGGCTGAGCAGTTCTTC. As protein: CASSPPRLAGEAEQFF.